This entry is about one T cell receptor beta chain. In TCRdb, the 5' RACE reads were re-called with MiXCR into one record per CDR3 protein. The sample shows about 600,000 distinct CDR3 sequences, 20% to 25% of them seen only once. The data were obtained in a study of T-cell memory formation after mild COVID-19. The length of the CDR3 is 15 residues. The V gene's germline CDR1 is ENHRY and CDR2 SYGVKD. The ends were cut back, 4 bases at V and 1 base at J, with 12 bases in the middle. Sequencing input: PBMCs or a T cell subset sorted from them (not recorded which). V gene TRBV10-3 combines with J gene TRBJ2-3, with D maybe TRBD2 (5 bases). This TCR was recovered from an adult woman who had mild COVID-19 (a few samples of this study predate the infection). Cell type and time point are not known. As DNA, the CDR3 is TGTGCCATCAGTGTCGCGGGTAGGGGCACAGATACGCAGTATTTT. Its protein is CAISVAGRGTDTQYF.